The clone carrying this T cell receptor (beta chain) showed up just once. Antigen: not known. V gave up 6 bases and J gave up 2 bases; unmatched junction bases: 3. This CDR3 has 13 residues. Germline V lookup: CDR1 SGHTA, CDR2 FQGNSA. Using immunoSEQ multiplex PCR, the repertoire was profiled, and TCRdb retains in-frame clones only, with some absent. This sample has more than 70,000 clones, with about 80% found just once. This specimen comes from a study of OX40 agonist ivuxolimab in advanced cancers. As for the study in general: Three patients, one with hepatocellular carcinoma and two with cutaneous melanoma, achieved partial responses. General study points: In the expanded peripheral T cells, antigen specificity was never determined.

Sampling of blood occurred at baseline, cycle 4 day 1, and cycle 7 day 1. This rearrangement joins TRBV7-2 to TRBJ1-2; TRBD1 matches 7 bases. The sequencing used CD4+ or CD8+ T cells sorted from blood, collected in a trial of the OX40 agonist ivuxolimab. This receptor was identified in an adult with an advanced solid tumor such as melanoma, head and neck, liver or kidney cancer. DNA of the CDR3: TGTGCCAGCAGTAAACAGGGGAACTATGGCTACACCTTC. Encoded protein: CASSKQGNYGYTF.